This TCR beta chain was documented in a study of long-term antiretroviral therapy in people with HIV. The content of samples before DNA extraction was about 1-11 million cryopreserved PBMC. V trimming: 7 bases; J trimming: 2 bases; junction bases outside the gene matches: 6. Germline V gene sequence: CDR1 MNHEY, CDR2 SMNVEV (reference sequence). The CDR3 sequence is 15 residues long. Survey-level resolution applied to immunoSEQ assay v3.0. Only in-frame clones appear in the TCRdb table, and some are missing; sequencing was by immunoSEQ multiplex PCR. The data hold tens of thousands of clones, with around four fifths observed a single time.

The receptor was derived from a man aged 18 to 35 with HIV. Source: unsorted PBMCs, taken 0.5 years after starting antiretroviral therapy. The chain employs TRBV27 and TRBJ2-7, with 12 bases matching TRBD2. The CDR3 DNA reads TGTGCCAGCAAACCTAGCGGGAGGGCTCCCTACGAGCAGTACTTC. Its translation: CASKPSGRAPYEQYF.